This entry concerns a single TCR beta chain. Its antigen is still unknown. No clone much larger than this one lies a single base away; base qualities are absent. This specimen comes from a study of shared clonotypes between healthy human individuals (dated by TCRdb to 2018 to 2021). Background on the whole study: The cohort comprised a couple of women and three men aged 18 to 49 years. Different laboratories and diverse techniques were used to prepare libraries and sequence TCR repertoires, to increase sequencing depth and limit assay-specific biases. Per donor, leukapheresis produced somewhere between about 0.9 and 9.5 billion PBMCs. Per donor, three plates each were used for CD4 naive and CD4 memory, two for CD8 naive, and one for CD8 memory. To estimate repertoire size and how much clonotype sharing occurs between individuals, the study deeply sequenced the blood TCR repertoires of several healthy adults.

The donors were healthy, HIV-negative adults who had no recently reported acute infections or vaccinations. Every donor was a Caucasian adult living in Nashville, Tennessee, USA. CD4+ T cells were enriched through magnetic negative selection, after which naive cells were positively selected on CD45RA and the remaining negative fraction served as the memory subset. Blood was obtained by leukapheresis, after which PBMCs were separated by Ficoll-Histopaque density gradient centrifugation and cryopreserved in liquid nitrogen vapor phase. Analytical flow cytometry was used to check the purity and quantity of every magnetically sorted T cell population. Genomic DNA was isolated from each sorted fraction and quantified by UV absorbance on a Nanodrop 2000c. Using the deep immunoSEQ assay, TCR CDR3 regions were amplified from genomic DNA by multiplex PCR. For each cell subset, the extracted genomic DNA was distributed evenly across all wells of several immunoSEQ 96-well plates, and each plate served as one replicate. For sorted subsets, each replicate PCR was loaded with roughly 200 ng genomic DNA, equivalent to about 30,000 T cell genomes. The purified libraries were quantified using a Qubit 3.0 fluorometer, sized with a Bioanalyzer 2100, and then quantified again using the KAPA Library Quantification kit. A separate single-read 150-cycle Illumina NextSeq 550 flow cell was used to sequence each immunoSEQ 96-well plate. The authors processed their data as follows. Because the immunoSEQ output held only junctional sequences and lacked quality scores, the filtering could not match the filtering applied to full-length reads. To assign V/J genes and CDR3, sequences were annotated against IMGT germline references using PyIR, a Python wrapper for IgBLAST v1.9. Reads were removed for weak V/J assignments (E-value above 1e-6), missing CDR3, stop codons, out-of-frame junctions, or ambiguous translated residues. V3J clonotypes were defined as sequences sharing the same inferred V gene, J gene, and CDR3 amino acid sequence. Percentage overlap between repertoires was computed as shared unique clonotypes divided by the size of the smaller repertoire. Richness of each repertoire was evaluated using RTK rarefaction, the Chao1 estimator, and Recon v2.1 estimates of unobserved clonotypes. For all TCRbeta clonotypes obtained by the gDNA method from a few donors, generation probabilities were computed with OLGA. TCRdb provides this immuneACCESS table in a form limited to in-frame rearrangements. Some clones are lacking; in checked studies, under half of them reflect an unresolved V gene, and why the rest are absent is not known. V and J calls and clone size are copied from that table; D and trimming were computed from the DNA. The table for this sample lists around 990,000 clones; about 80% of them were counted only once. Roughly 0.82% of the sample belongs to the ten largest clones.

The research as a whole found: The small number of donors limited the genetic and exposure-history diversity represented. Only blood was sampled, and tissue TCR repertoires likely differ from those in blood. Naive subsets generally had larger estimated clonotype richness than memory subsets did. When a handful of donors were compared, the shared fraction of clonotypes was roughly 4.8% for naive CD4, around 4% for naive CD8, about 2.4% for memory CD4, and 0.4% for memory CD8. Pairwise subsampling led to the expectation that sequencing depth would affect the degree of clonotype sharing among donors. Even with the large sequencing depth, rarefaction of the sorted-subset datasets indicated that sequencing was incomplete. Clonotypes shared by all four sorted-subset donors showed higher generation probabilities than non-shared clonotypes.

The V and J ends are trimmed by 5 bases and 4 bases, leaving 9 bases between them. Per the germline V gene, SGDLS is the CDR1 and YYNGEE is the CDR2. Including cysteine and phenylalanine, the CDR3 has 12 amino acids. The read is trimmed to its CDR3 DNA, 36 bases read in frame from base 1. The sequence was obtained from a man between 18 and 29 years old in good health. Some clones in this sample may be carry-over from other donors' samples. The chain links TRBV9 with TRBJ2-5, with no D gene named confidently. The sequencing sample was made of memory CD4+ T cells from PBMCs. The cell subset or site tag for this specimen amounts to: CD45RA-negative fraction. CDR3 region: CASRGVGETQYF. Here is the DNA: TGTGCCAGCAGAGGCGTGGGAGAGACCCAGTACTTC.